A selection of T cell receptor beta chains follows, all from one sample in a study of blood T cell repertoires in COVID-19. Profiling relied on immunoSEQ multiplex PCR, and the TCRdb table lists in-frame clones only, not all of them. This sample has 200,000 to 250,000 clones, with approximately 90% found just once. Material: peripheral blood. These receptors all stem from a man aged 55-75 years who had recovered from COVID-19. Both conserved end residues are part of each CDR3. The order of the fields is J gene, V gene, clone size, D gene, CDR3 DNA, CDR3 protein. D genes are given only for firm matches. Size values are once, few and many counts, or a class for expanded clones, and some rows have none.

J gene: TRBJ2-5
V gene: TRBV7-7
clone size: -
D gene: TRBD2
CDR3 DNA: TGTGCCAGCAGCTTTGGGACTAGCGGGAGTCTAGAGACCCAGTACTTC
CDR3 protein: CASSFGTSGSLETQYF

J gene: TRBJ2-7
V gene: TRBV19
clone size: -
D gene: -
CDR3 DNA: TGTGCCAGAGATGGACAGCAACCCCACTACGAGCAGTACTTC
CDR3 protein: CARDGQQPHYEQYF

J gene: TRBJ2-1
V gene: TRBV3-1/TRBV3-2
clone size: -
D gene: TRBD2
CDR3 DNA: TGTGCCAGCTCGGGGGGGTCATACAATGAGCAGTTCTTC
CDR3 protein: CASSGGSYNEQFF

J gene: TRBJ2-7
V gene: TRBV6-5
clone size: -
D gene: TRBD2
CDR3 DNA: TGTGCCAGCAGTTACGGTCCGGGAGGGACCTACGAGCAGTACTTC
CDR3 protein: CASSYGPGGTYEQYF

J gene: TRBJ1-4
V gene: TRBV5-8
clone size: -
D gene: TRBD1
CDR3 DNA: TGTGCCAGCAGCGTGCGGGACAGCGGGAATGAAAAACTGTTTTTT
CDR3 protein: CASSVRDSGNEKLFF

J gene: TRBJ2-7
V gene: TRBV2
clone size: once
D gene: TRBD1
CDR3 DNA: TGTGCCAGCCAGGGGGCGCAGGGGTCCTACGAGCAGTACTTC
CDR3 protein: CASQGAQGSYEQYF

J gene: TRBJ1-5
V gene: TRBV3-1/TRBV3-2
clone size: -
D gene: TRBD1
CDR3 DNA: TGTGCCAGCAGCCAAGGCCTCGCAGGGGGTAATCAGCCCCAGCATTTT
CDR3 protein: CASSQGLAGGNQPQHF

J gene: TRBJ2-1
V gene: TRBV7-2
clone size: -
D gene: -
CDR3 DNA: TGTGCCAGCAGCCCCGAGTTCGTTTACAATGAGCAGTTCTTC
CDR3 protein: CASSPEFVYNEQFF

J gene: TRBJ2-5
V gene: TRBV30
clone size: -
D gene: TRBD1
CDR3 DNA: TGTGCCTGGGGAACGGGACAGCTGGGGGAGACCCAGTACTTC
CDR3 protein: CAWGTGQLGETQYF

J gene: TRBJ2-2
V gene: TRBV7-3
clone size: -
D gene: -
CDR3 DNA: TGTGCCAGCAGCTTCTTCGGGGAGAACACCGGGGAGCTGTTTTTT
CDR3 protein: CASSFFGENTGELFF

J gene: TRBJ1-2
V gene: TRBV19
clone size: -
D gene: -
CDR3 DNA: TGTGCCAGTACCCTACTCGGACAGAACACCTATGGCTACACCTTC
CDR3 protein: CASTLLGQNTYGYTF

J gene: TRBJ1-3
V gene: TRBV30
clone size: -
D gene: TRBD1
CDR3 DNA: TGTGCCTGGAACTTTGTCACAGGGGGCTACCGAAACACCATATATTTT
CDR3 protein: CAWNFVTGGYRNTIYF

J gene: TRBJ1-3
V gene: TRBV30
clone size: -
D gene: -
CDR3 DNA: TGTGCCTGGAGCCCGGGGAGCGATTTGGGAAACACCATATATTTT
CDR3 protein: CAWSPGSDLGNTIYF

J gene: TRBJ2-3
V gene: TRBV7-9
clone size: -
D gene: TRBD2
CDR3 DNA: TGTGCCAGCAGCTTAAGCGGGAGCCTCTCAGATACGCAGTATTTT
CDR3 protein: CASSLSGSLSDTQYF

J gene: TRBJ2-2
V gene: TRBV3-1/TRBV3-2
clone size: -
D gene: -
CDR3 DNA: TGTGCCAGCAGCCAAGGAGAGGGCACCGGGGAGCTGTTTTTT
CDR3 protein: CASSQGEGTGELFF

J gene: TRBJ2-5
V gene: TRBV9
clone size: -
D gene: TRBD2
CDR3 DNA: TGTGCCAGCAGCGCCAGGGACTACCTCCAAGAGACCCAGTACTTC
CDR3 protein: CASSARDYLQETQYF

J gene: TRBJ2-1
V gene: TRBV3-1/TRBV3-2
clone size: -
D gene: -
CDR3 DNA: TGTGCCAGCAGCCAAGATTGGTTTACAATGAGGGGGAATGAGCAGTTCTTC
CDR3 protein: CASSQDWFTMRGNEQFF

J gene: TRBJ1-1
V gene: TRBV15
clone size: -
D gene: TRBD1
CDR3 DNA: TGTGCCACCAGCCAAGGGAGGGGACAGGGAAACACTGAAGCTTTCTTT
CDR3 protein: CATSQGRGQGNTEAFF

J gene: TRBJ2-7
V gene: TRBV7-2
clone size: once
D gene: -
CDR3 DNA: TGTGCCAGCAGCTTAGCGCGGGTTGGGGGGGCAGGGACTTCCTACGAGCAGTACTTC
CDR3 protein: CASSLARVGGAGTSYEQYF

J gene: TRBJ2-7
V gene: TRBV7-2
clone size: few
D gene: TRBD2
CDR3 DNA: TGTGCCAGCAGCCAGACTAGCGGGGGGGTTGTCTCCTACGAGCAGTACTTC
CDR3 protein: CASSQTSGGVVSYEQYF

J gene: TRBJ1-1
V gene: TRBV2
clone size: -
D gene: TRBD1
CDR3 DNA: TGTGCCAGCAGACTGGACAGGGGAAACACTGAAGCTTTCTTT
CDR3 protein: CASRLDRGNTEAFF

J gene: TRBJ1-3
V gene: TRBV7-2
clone size: -
D gene: -
CDR3 DNA: TGTGCCAGCAGCTTAAACCGGGTCTCTGGAAACACCATATATTTT
CDR3 protein: CASSLNRVSGNTIYF

J gene: TRBJ1-5
V gene: TRBV30
clone size: -
D gene: -
CDR3 DNA: TGTGCCTGGAGCCTAAGGCGGTCAGGGGCTCGACAGCCCCAGCATTTT
CDR3 protein: CAWSLRRSGARQPQHF

J gene: TRBJ2-1
V gene: TRBV19
clone size: -
D gene: TRBD2
CDR3 DNA: TGTGCCAGTAGTATTGGGACTAGCAGGAGCTCCTACAATGAGCAGTTCTTC
CDR3 protein: CASSIGTSRSSYNEQFF

J gene: TRBJ2-2
V gene: TRBV10-1
clone size: -
D gene: -
CDR3 DNA: TGCGCCAGCAGTGGACAGTCCGTCACCGGGGAGCTGTTTTTT
CDR3 protein: CASSGQSVTGELFF

J gene: TRBJ1-3
V gene: TRBV13
clone size: -
D gene: -
CDR3 DNA: TGTGCCAGCAGCCTCGAGGGTCGGAACACCATATATTTT
CDR3 protein: CASSLEGRNTIYF